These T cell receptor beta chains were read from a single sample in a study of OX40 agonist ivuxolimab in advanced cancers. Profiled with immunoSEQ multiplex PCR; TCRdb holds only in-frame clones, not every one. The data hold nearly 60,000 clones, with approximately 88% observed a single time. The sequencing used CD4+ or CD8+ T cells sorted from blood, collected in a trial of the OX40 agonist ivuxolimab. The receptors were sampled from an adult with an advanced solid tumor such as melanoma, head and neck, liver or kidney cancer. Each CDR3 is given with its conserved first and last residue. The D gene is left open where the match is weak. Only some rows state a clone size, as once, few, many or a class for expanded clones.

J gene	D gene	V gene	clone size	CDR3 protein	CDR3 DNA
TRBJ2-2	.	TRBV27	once	CASRPIKNTGELFF	TGTGCCAGCCGTCCAATTAAGAACACCGGGGAGCTGTTTTTT
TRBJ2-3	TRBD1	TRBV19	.	CASSRTGASTDTQYF	TGTGCCAGTAGCAGGACAGGGGCGAGCACAGATACGCAGTATTTT
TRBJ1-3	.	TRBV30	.	CAWTGNTIYF	TGTGCCTGGACAGGAAACACCATATATTTT
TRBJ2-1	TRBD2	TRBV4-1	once	CASSQSLAGVIYNEQFF	TGCGCCAGCAGCCAAAGCCTAGCGGGAGTAATATATAATGAGCAGTTCTTC
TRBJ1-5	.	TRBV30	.	CAFDFGLGDQPQHF	TGTGCCTTTGACTTTGGACTGGGAGACCAGCCCCAGCATTTT
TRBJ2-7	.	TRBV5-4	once	CASSYRSPPGEQYF	TGTGCCAGCAGCTACCGTAGCCCGCCGGGCGAGCAGTACTTC
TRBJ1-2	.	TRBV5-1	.	CASSLDGQGYGYTF	TGCGCCAGCAGCTTGGATGGCCAGGGTTATGGCTACACCTTC
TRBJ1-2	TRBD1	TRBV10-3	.	CAISDPGQGVSYGYTF	TGTGCCATCAGTGATCCGGGACAGGGGGTGTCCTATGGCTACACCTTC
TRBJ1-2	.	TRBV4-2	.	CASSQDGGGPGYTF	TGTGCCAGCAGCCAAGATGGGGGAGGGCCTGGCTACACCTTC
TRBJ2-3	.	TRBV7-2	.	CASSLWPDTQYF	TGTGCCAGCAGCTTATGGCCAGATACGCAGTATTTT
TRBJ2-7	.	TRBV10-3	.	CAISEPELPGAPEQYF	TGTGCCATCAGTGAGCCCGAACTCCCGGGAGCCCCCGAGCAGTACTTC
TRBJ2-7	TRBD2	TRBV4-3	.	CASSRGLAGVYEQYF	TGCGCCAGCAGCCGAGGACTAGCGGGAGTATACGAGCAGTACTTC